The rows below give T cell receptor beta chains drawn from one sample of a study of technical replicates of blood from a handful of donors. Method: immunoSEQ multiplex PCR; TCRdb's copy keeps in-frame clones and lacks some. The data show more than 55,000 clones, roughly nine tenths seen once. The specimen was PBMCs. The receptors were sampled from a human donor in good health. Some clones in this sample may be carry-over from other donors' samples. Each CDR3 is given with its conserved first and last residue.

TRBJ2-1,17,TRBV4-3,CASSQELAGVSYNEQFF
TRBJ2-3,12,TRBV11-3,CASSPSEGTQYF
TRBJ1-1,15,TRBV12-5,CASGLEGRGNTEAFF
TRBJ1-6,15,TRBV2,CASRAGQGMDSPLHF
TRBJ1-1,13,TRBV10-3,CAISDKQSNEAFF
TRBJ1-2,13,TRBV5-6,CASSKGQRYGYTF
TRBJ2-5,15,TRBV5-1,CASSLYNGVEETQYF
TRBJ1-3,13,TRBV5-6,CASSEYRRNTIYF
TRBJ2-5,13,TRBV4-2,CASSQDSRETQYF
TRBJ2-1,15,TRBV6-4,CASSDGTSGNNEQFF
TRBJ2-7,14,TRBV10-3,CAISERAETYEQYF
TRBJ2-7,15,TRBV7-2,CASSPREDGLWEQYF
TRBJ1-1,13,TRBV7-2,CASSTGEATEAFF
TRBJ1-2,16,TRBV4-2,CASSQVLGEVDYGYTF
TRBJ2-7,16,TRBV7-8,CASSLHPGLEGAEQYF
TRBJ2-5,15,TRBV5-4,CASSWDRGWGETQYF
TRBJ2-3,16,TRBV13,CASRLLAGGLTDTQYF
TRBJ2-3,15,TRBV29-1,CSVASWRLDEDTQYF
TRBJ1-1,17,TRBV7-8,CASSLYGTGFMNTEAFF
TRBJ2-7,15,TRBV19,CASREKGQGRYEQYF
TRBJ1-5,14,TRBV30,CAWSQTGLSQPQHF
TRBJ2-1,15,TRBV5-8,CASTAGTGVYNEQFF
TRBJ2-7,18,TRBV4-3,CASSQPALGTVSSYEQYF
TRBJ2-6,15,TRBV4-3,CASSQARSGANVLTF
TRBJ1-5,15,TRBV19,CASSFQRGLSQPQHF
TRBJ2-7,11,TRBV11-2,CASRGGYEQYF
TRBJ1-3,15,TRBV2,CASSEGDYSGNTIYF
TRBJ2-2,15,TRBV5-6,CASRHNQGVAGELFF
TRBJ2-5,14,TRBV6-5,CASSYGTGQETQYF
TRBJ1-3,14,TRBV5-1,CASSTGGAGNTIYF
TRBJ2-2,14,TRBV5-1,CASRADSYTGELFF
TRBJ1-6,13,TRBV18,CASLQGIGSPLHF
TRBJ1-1,11,TRBV6-1,CASETGTTAFF
TRBJ2-7,15,TRBV27,CASSSPTGRYYEQYF
TRBJ1-1,13,TRBV7-2,CASSYNRGTEAFF
TRBJ2-1,16,TRBV9,CASSEGPGTSVYEQFF
TRBJ1-1,14,TRBV28,CASSSGQTNTEAFF
TRBJ2-3,15,TRBV7-9,CASSYTQGAADTQYF
TRBJ2-7,15,TRBV7-2,CASSLAGTSSGEQYF
TRBJ2-5,13,TRBV5-1,CASREGTKETQYF
TRBJ2-1,13,TRBV7-9,CASSSLAKNEQFF
TRBJ1-1,16,TRBV7-8,CASSLDRLAENTEAFF
TRBJ1-1,12,TRBV5-1,CASSRGQAEAFF